A selection of T cell receptor beta chains follows, all from one sample in a study of blood T cell repertoires in COVID-19. The method was immunoSEQ multiplex PCR; TCRdb's version includes in-frame clones alone and lacks a portion of them. The sample shows under 150,000 clones, more than 80% of them seen only once. Sample: peripheral blood. The receptor set was obtained from a human donor in a cohort sampled during active COVID-19. Both conserved end residues are part of each CDR3. Fields, in order: J gene, D gene, V gene, clone size, CDR3 DNA, CDR3 protein. D genes are given only for firm matches. The size of a clone is reported for some rows only, either as once, few or many, or as a class for expanded clones.

j_call: TRBJ2-3; d_call: -; v_call: TRBV4-3; clone_size: -; cdr3_nt: TGCGCCAGCAGCCAGAGAGCGGAGGGCACAGATACGCAGTATTTT; cdr3_aa: CASSQRAEGTDTQYF
j_call: TRBJ2-7; d_call: TRBD1; v_call: TRBV6-1; clone_size: -; cdr3_nt: TGTGCCAGCAGTGAGCTCAGGGGGGAGCAGTACTTC; cdr3_aa: CASSELRGEQYF
j_call: TRBJ2-7; d_call: -; v_call: TRBV9; clone_size: -; cdr3_nt: TGTGCCAGCAGCGTAGCCGCGACACGCTACGAGCAGTACTTC; cdr3_aa: CASSVAATRYEQYF
j_call: TRBJ2-7; d_call: TRBD1; v_call: TRBV19; clone_size: once; cdr3_nt: TGTGCCAGTAGTATAGATTGGGACAGGGTTCACGCTATACACGAGCAGTACTTC; cdr3_aa: CASSIDWDRVHAIHEQYF
j_call: TRBJ2-1; d_call: -; v_call: TRBV24-1; clone_size: -; cdr3_nt: TGTGCCACCAGTCCTAGCCCCAATGAGCAGTTCTTC; cdr3_aa: CATSPSPNEQFF
j_call: TRBJ2-1; d_call: -; v_call: TRBV28; clone_size: -; cdr3_nt: TGTGCCAGCAGACTACCGGGAGCTGAATACAATGAGCAGTTCTTC; cdr3_aa: CASRLPGAEYNEQFF
j_call: TRBJ1-1; d_call: -; v_call: TRBV4-3; clone_size: -; cdr3_nt: TGCGCCAGCAGCCAAGCCGGGTTTGGTGGCCTCACTGAAGCTTTCTTT; cdr3_aa: CASSQAGFGGLTEAFF
j_call: TRBJ2-1; d_call: TRBD2; v_call: TRBV10-1; clone_size: few; cdr3_nt: TGCGCCAGCAGTAGGGACTACCCCAACCCGGAGTTCTTC; cdr3_aa: CASSRDYPNPEFF
j_call: TRBJ1-5; d_call: TRBD1; v_call: TRBV19; clone_size: -; cdr3_nt: TGTGCCAGTAGTATTTTGCCATTGACAGGGCACAATCAGCCCCAGCATTTT; cdr3_aa: CASSILPLTGHNQPQHF
j_call: TRBJ1-1; d_call: -; v_call: TRBV6-1; clone_size: -; cdr3_nt: TGTGCCAGCAGTGAACTGGTTCTGGCCACTGAAGCTTTCTTT; cdr3_aa: CASSELVLATEAFF
j_call: TRBJ1-6; d_call: TRBD1; v_call: TRBV6-1; clone_size: -; cdr3_nt: TGTGCCAGCAGTGAGGTGGGGGGACAGGGCAATAATTCACCCCTCCACTTT; cdr3_aa: CASSEVGGQGNNSPLHF
j_call: TRBJ1-5; d_call: -; v_call: TRBV12-3/TRBV12-4; clone_size: -; cdr3_nt: TGTGCCAGCAGTTCGCGGGGGTTACAGCCCCAGCATTTT; cdr3_aa: CASSSRGLQPQHF
j_call: TRBJ2-3; d_call: TRBD2; v_call: TRBV19; clone_size: -; cdr3_nt: TGTGCCAGCAGAGGACTAGCGGGGGGGCTCACAGATACGCAGTATTTT; cdr3_aa: CASRGLAGGLTDTQYF
j_call: TRBJ2-1; d_call: -; v_call: TRBV6-5; clone_size: few; cdr3_nt: TGTGCCAGCAGTTACAGGCTAGCGCACTCCTACAATGAGCAGTTCTTC; cdr3_aa: CASSYRLAHSYNEQFF
j_call: TRBJ1-2; d_call: -; v_call: TRBV4-3; clone_size: -; cdr3_nt: TGCGCCAGCAGCCAAGATCATTACAGGGGCTACACCTTC; cdr3_aa: CASSQDHYRGYTF
j_call: TRBJ1-4; d_call: -; v_call: TRBV14; clone_size: -; cdr3_nt: TGTGCCAGCAGCCAATATAAGGGGCCCAATGAAAAACTGTTTTTT; cdr3_aa: CASSQYKGPNEKLFF
j_call: TRBJ2-2; d_call: -; v_call: TRBV25-1; clone_size: -; cdr3_nt: TGTGCCAGCGCGGCGGTGAACACCGGGGAGCTGTTTTTT; cdr3_aa: CASAAVNTGELFF
j_call: TRBJ2-1; d_call: TRBD2; v_call: TRBV7-2; clone_size: -; cdr3_nt: TGTGCCAGCAGCTTAGCGATACCTCAGGCGGGAGGTAAAAGTCGGCAAAATGAGCAGTTCTTC; cdr3_aa: CASSLAIPQAGGKSRQNEQFF
j_call: TRBJ2-3; d_call: TRBD2; v_call: TRBV6-4; clone_size: once; cdr3_nt: TGTGCCAGCGGCCTGACTAGCGGGAGGCCTGCAAGCCCAGATACGCAGTATTTT; cdr3_aa: CASGLTSGRPASPDTQYF
j_call: TRBJ2-3; d_call: -; v_call: TRBV2; clone_size: -; cdr3_nt: TGTGCCAGCAGAATAACTCGGGGCACAGATACGCAGTATTTT; cdr3_aa: CASRITRGTDTQYF
j_call: TRBJ1-2; d_call: -; v_call: TRBV15; clone_size: -; cdr3_nt: TGTGCCACCAGCATCGCGGAGAGGAATGGCTACACCTTC; cdr3_aa: CATSIAERNGYTF
j_call: TRBJ2-5; d_call: -; v_call: TRBV7-2; clone_size: -; cdr3_nt: TGTGCCAGCAGCGTAGGGGTGGGAGAAAAGACCCAGTACTTC; cdr3_aa: CASSVGVGEKTQYF
j_call: TRBJ2-2; d_call: TRBD2; v_call: TRBV7-8; clone_size: -; cdr3_nt: TGTGCCAGCAGCTCTTCGACTAGCGGGGTAGGGGAGCTGTTTTTT; cdr3_aa: CASSSSTSGVGELFF
j_call: TRBJ1-5; d_call: TRBD1; v_call: TRBV9; clone_size: few; cdr3_nt: TGTGCCAGCAGCGAGGGACAGTTCAATCAGCCCCAGCATTTT; cdr3_aa: CASSEGQFNQPQHF
j_call: TRBJ2-7; d_call: -; v_call: TRBV12-3/TRBV12-4; clone_size: -; cdr3_nt: TGTGCCAGCAGCCTCCGGGGCTACGAGCAGTACTTC; cdr3_aa: CASSLRGYEQYF
j_call: TRBJ2-5; d_call: -; v_call: TRBV19; clone_size: -; cdr3_nt: TGTGCCAGTAGTAATCGACAGATAGCACAAGAGACCCAGTACTTC; cdr3_aa: CASSNRQIAQETQYF
j_call: TRBJ2-4; d_call: TRBD1; v_call: TRBV11-3; clone_size: -; cdr3_nt: TGTGCCAGCAGCCCCCGCTCCATGACAGGGGGGAAAAACATTCAGTACTTC; cdr3_aa: CASSPRSMTGGKNIQYF
j_call: TRBJ2-5; d_call: TRBD2; v_call: TRBV20-1; clone_size: -; cdr3_nt: TGCAGTGCTAGTACTAGCGGGAGGACGAGGGAGACCCAGTACTTC; cdr3_aa: CSASTSGRTRETQYF
j_call: TRBJ2-3; d_call: TRBD2; v_call: TRBV7-3; clone_size: -; cdr3_nt: TGTGCCAGCAGCGGCGGACTAGCGGGAAGAGGAGATACGCAGTATTTT; cdr3_aa: CASSGGLAGRGDTQYF
j_call: TRBJ1-2; d_call: TRBD1; v_call: TRBV5-1; clone_size: -; cdr3_nt: TGCGCCAGCAGCGGGGGGACAGGGGTACAGCCTGGCTACACCTTC; cdr3_aa: CASSGGTGVQPGYTF
j_call: TRBJ2-2; d_call: TRBD2; v_call: TRBV6-5; clone_size: -; cdr3_nt: TGTGCCAGCAGATGGACTAGCGGCAACACCGGGGAGCTGTTTTTT; cdr3_aa: CASRWTSGNTGELFF
j_call: TRBJ2-5; d_call: -; v_call: TRBV20-1; clone_size: -; cdr3_nt: TGCAGCACAACTAGTGGGGAGACCCAGTACTTC; cdr3_aa: CSTTSGETQYF
j_call: TRBJ1-1; d_call: -; v_call: TRBV29-1; clone_size: -; cdr3_nt: TGCAGCGTAACACAGAACACTGAAGCTTTCTTT; cdr3_aa: CSVTQNTEAFF
j_call: TRBJ1-1; d_call: TRBD1; v_call: TRBV5-1; clone_size: -; cdr3_nt: TGCGCCAGCAGCTCCTCAGGACAGGGGAACACTGAAGCTTTCTTT; cdr3_aa: CASSSSGQGNTEAFF
j_call: TRBJ1-1; d_call: -; v_call: TRBV5-6; clone_size: -; cdr3_nt: TGTGCCAGCAGCTTCTATGACAGGCAGAACACTGAAGCTTTCTTT; cdr3_aa: CASSFYDRQNTEAFF
j_call: TRBJ2-2; d_call: -; v_call: TRBV6-4; clone_size: -; cdr3_nt: TGTGCCAGCAGTGACTCAACCCAGGCCGGGGAGCTGTTTTTT; cdr3_aa: CASSDSTQAGELFF
j_call: TRBJ2-2; d_call: TRBD1; v_call: TRBV7-9; clone_size: -; cdr3_nt: TGTGCCAGCAGCTCCCGGACGGGACAGGGGGTCACCGGGGAGCTGTTTTTT; cdr3_aa: CASSSRTGQGVTGELFF
j_call: TRBJ1-3; d_call: TRBD1; v_call: TRBV3-1/TRBV3-2; clone_size: -; cdr3_nt: TGTGCCAGCAGCCTAGGACAGGGGAGCTCTGGAAACACCATATATTTT; cdr3_aa: CASSLGQGSSGNTIYF
j_call: TRBJ1-1; d_call: -; v_call: TRBV30; clone_size: once; cdr3_nt: TGTGCCTGGCAGGGTTCTACTGAAGCTTTCTTT; cdr3_aa: CAWQGSTEAFF
j_call: TRBJ2-6; d_call: TRBD2; v_call: TRBV28; clone_size: -; cdr3_nt: TGTGCCAGCACACGAACGGGACTAGCGTCTGGGGCCAACGTCCTGACTTTC; cdr3_aa: CASTRTGLASGANVLTF
j_call: TRBJ1-1; d_call: -; v_call: TRBV7-8; clone_size: -; cdr3_nt: TGTGCCAGCAGCCCACGGGGTACTGAAGCTTTCTTT; cdr3_aa: CASSPRGTEAFF
j_call: TRBJ1-1; d_call: TRBD1; v_call: TRBV6-5; clone_size: -; cdr3_nt: TGTGCCAGCACAGGACAGGGAAGCACTGAAGCTTTCTTT; cdr3_aa: CASTGQGSTEAFF
j_call: TRBJ1-4; d_call: -; v_call: TRBV29-1; clone_size: -; cdr3_nt: TGCAGCGTTGGTTCCGGGGTGGAAAAACTGTTTTTT; cdr3_aa: CSVGSGVEKLFF
j_call: TRBJ1-3; d_call: -; v_call: TRBV19; clone_size: -; cdr3_nt: TGTGCCAGTAGTATCAGACACCGAAGCGGAAACACCATATATTTT; cdr3_aa: CASSIRHRSGNTIYF
j_call: TRBJ2-1; d_call: -; v_call: TRBV18; clone_size: -; cdr3_nt: TGTGCCAGCTCACCACGAACAGGGGGGGATGAGCAGTTCTTC; cdr3_aa: CASSPRTGGDEQFF
j_call: TRBJ1-2; d_call: TRBD1; v_call: TRBV7-2; clone_size: -; cdr3_nt: TGTGCCAGCAGCTTAGGACCACAGGGGGCGCGTGGCTACACCTTC; cdr3_aa: CASSLGPQGARGYTF
j_call: TRBJ2-1; d_call: TRBD2; v_call: TRBV5-6; clone_size: -; cdr3_nt: TGTGCCAGCAGCTTACGGACTAGCGGGACGTCCTACAATGAGCAGTTCTTC; cdr3_aa: CASSLRTSGTSYNEQFF
j_call: TRBJ2-3; d_call: TRBD2; v_call: TRBV5-1; clone_size: -; cdr3_nt: TGCGCCAGTGGGACTAGTGCGGGCACAGATACGCAGTATTTT; cdr3_aa: CASGTSAGTDTQYF